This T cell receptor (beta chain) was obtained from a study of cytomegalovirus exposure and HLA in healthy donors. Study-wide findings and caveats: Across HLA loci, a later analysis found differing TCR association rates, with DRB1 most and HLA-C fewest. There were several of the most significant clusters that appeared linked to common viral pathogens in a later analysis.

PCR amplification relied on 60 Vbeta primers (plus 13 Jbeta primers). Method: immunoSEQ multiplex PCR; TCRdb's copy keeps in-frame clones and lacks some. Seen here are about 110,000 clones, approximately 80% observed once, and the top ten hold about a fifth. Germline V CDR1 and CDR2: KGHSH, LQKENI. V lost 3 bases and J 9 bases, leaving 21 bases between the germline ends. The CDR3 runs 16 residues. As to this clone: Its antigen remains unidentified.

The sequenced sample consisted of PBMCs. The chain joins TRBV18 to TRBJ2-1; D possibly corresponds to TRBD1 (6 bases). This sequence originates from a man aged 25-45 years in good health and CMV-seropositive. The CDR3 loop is CASSPPSRGAVSEQFF. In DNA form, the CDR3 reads TGTGCCAGCTCACCGCCTAGCAGGGGCGCAGTTAGTGAGCAGTTCTTC.